Listed below are T cell receptor beta chains from one sample, sequenced in a study of blood T cells in healthy people across ages. Using its own MiXCR run on the 5' RACE reads, TCRdb lists one record per CDR3 protein. The repertoire has about 830,000 distinct CDR3 sequences, roughly 50% of them found once; the top ten carry around 20%. Sample: blood. These receptors came from a man aged 25 to 40 in good health. The CDR3 runs from the conserved cysteine through the conserved F or W. Each record gives: D gene, V gene, J gene, clone size, CDR3 protein, CDR3 DNA. The D gene is left open where the match is weak. Where a row states a size, it is once, few, many or the class of an expanded clone; other rows omit it.

>.|TRBV24-1|TRBJ2-1|once
CATQEAIYDNEQFF
TGTGCCACCCAAGAGGCCATTTACGACAATGAGCAGTTCTTC
>.|TRBV5-1|TRBJ1-5|.
CASSPFAGGDGQPQHF
TGCGCCAGCAGCCCATTCGCGGGGGGCGACGGCCAGCCCCAGCATTTT
>TRBD1|TRBV9|TRBJ2-2|.
CASSVASTGGAGTGELFF
TGTGCCAGCAGCGTAGCTTCCACAGGGGGCGCGGGGACCGGGGAGCTGTTTTTT
>.|TRBV10-3|TRBJ1-2|few
CAISDGGGSYGYTF
TGTGCCATCAGTGACGGCGGGGGAAGCTATGGCTACACCTTC
>TRBD2|TRBV7-9|TRBJ2-1|.
CASSLVAGVRANEQFF
TGTGCCAGCAGCTTAGTTGCGGGAGTACGGGCCAATGAGCAGTTCTTC
>TRBD1|TRBV7-2|TRBJ2-2|once
CASSFQTGSGELFF
TGTGCCAGCAGCTTCCAGACAGGGTCCGGGGAGCTGTTTTTT
>TRBD2|TRBV20-1|TRBJ2-4|.
CSARRGTSRSGQYF
TGCAGTGCTAGGCGCGGGACTAGCAGATCCGGGCAGTACTTC
>.|TRBV9|TRBJ2-7|.
CASSAEGYPYEQYF
TGTGCCAGCAGCGCGGAGGGGTACCCCTACGAGCAGTACTTC
>.|TRBV11-2|TRBJ2-2|.
CASSWPITGELFF
TGTGCCAGCAGCTGGCCAATCACCGGGGAGCTGTTTTTT
>TRBD1|TRBV7-9|TRBJ1-1|.
CASSGQENMNTEAFF
TGTGCCAGCAGCGGACAGGAGAACATGAACACTGAAGCTTTCTTT
>TRBD2|TRBV10-3|TRBJ2-3|few
CAISRERGSTDTQYF
TGTGCCATCAGTCGCGAGCGGGGATCCACAGATACGCAGTATTTT
>.|TRBV7-2|TRBJ1-1|.
CASSLTWGGRNTEAFF
TGTGCCAGCAGCTTGACCTGGGGGGGGAGGAACACTGAAGCTTTCTTT
>.|TRBV20-1|TRBJ2-2|.
CSARRTGSRYTGELFF
TGCAGTGCTAGACGAACAGGGTCTCGCTACACCGGGGAGCTGTTTTTT
>TRBD2|TRBV4-3|TRBJ2-7|.
CASSQESGSSYNEQYF
TGCGCCAGCAGCCAAGAGAGCGGGAGCTCCTACAATGAGCAGTACTTC
>.|TRBV25-1|TRBJ1-1|few
CASSEYDLGFTEAFF
TGTGCCAGCAGTGAATATGACCTTGGCTTTACTGAAGCTTTCTTT
>.|TRBV6-5|TRBJ2-3|.
CASRRGLSTDTQYF
TGTGCCAGCCGTAGAGGACTATCGACAGATACGCAGTATTTT
>TRBD1|TRBV6-1|TRBJ1-5|many
CASSEGTGASNQPQHF
TGTGCCAGCAGTGAAGGGACAGGAGCTAGCAATCAGCCCCAGCATTTT
>.|TRBV10-3|TRBJ2-6|many
CAISEFAGQNSGANVLTF
TGTGCCATCAGTGAGTTTGCGGGACAGAATTCTGGGGCCAACGTCCTGACTTTC
>.|TRBV4-2|TRBJ1-1|.
CASSQAVDTEAFF
TGTGCCAGCAGCCAAGCGGTCGACACTGAAGCTTTCTTT
>.|TRBV12-3/TRBV12-4|TRBJ1-1|.
CASSFQESTEAFF
TGTGCCAGCAGTTTCCAGGAAAGCACTGAAGCTTTCTTT
>.|TRBV20-1|TRBJ2-1|.
CSAKGGVYNEQFF
TGCAGTGCCAAAGGTGGCGTTTACAATGAGCAGTTCTTC
>.|TRBV9|TRBJ2-3|.
CASSGGTSYTDTQYF
TGTGCCAGCAGCGGAGGGACAAGTTACACAGATACGCAGTATTTT
>TRBD1|TRBV15|TRBJ1-5|.
CATSFRQGKQHF
TGTGCCACCAGCTTCAGACAGGGCAAACAGCATTTT
>TRBD1|TRBV12-3/TRBV12-4|TRBJ2-1|.
CASRPGQGFNEQFF
TGTGCCAGCAGACCGGGACAGGGCTTCAATGAGCAGTTCTTC
>TRBD2|TRBV13|TRBJ2-1|few
CASQLSGMGEQFF
TGTGCCAGCCAACTCAGCGGGATGGGTGAGCAGTTCTTC
>.|TRBV29-1|TRBJ2-5|.
CSVATNLGAGRYF
TGCAGCGTTGCTACTAATTTGGGGGCGGGTCGGTACTTC
>TRBD2|TRBV28|TRBJ2-3|.
CASSLWTSGADTQYF
TGTGCCAGCAGTTTATGGACTAGCGGCGCAGATACGCAGTATTTT
>TRBD1|TRBV3-1|TRBJ1-6|.
CASSQGGYRGQVTNSPLHF
TGTGCCAGCAGCCAGGGAGGATACAGGGGCCAGGTGACTAATTCACCCCTCCACTTT
>TRBD1|TRBV28|TRBJ1-2|.
CASSLGGTGRGYTF
TGTGCCAGCAGTTTAGGCGGGACAGGGCGTGGCTACACCTTC
>.|TRBV7-9|TRBJ2-3|few
CASSRPTFRPYF
TGTGCCAGCAGCCGTCCTACATTCCGCCCGTATTTT
>.|TRBV7-2|TRBJ1-1|.
CASSLAGTNTEAFF
TGTGCCAGCAGCTTAGCAGGGACGAACACTGAAGCTTTCTTT
>.|TRBV15|TRBJ2-1|.
CATSGGPNNEQFF
TGTGCCACCTCCGGTGGGCCGAACAATGAGCAGTTCTTC
>TRBD2|TRBV28|TRBJ2-5|.
CASSIEGTTYSATPYF
TGTGCCAGCAGCATAGAAGGGACTACCTATTCGGCCACCCCGTACTTC
>.|TRBV4-1|TRBJ2-3|.
CASSQYNTQYF
TGCGCCAGCAGCCAATACAATACGCAGTATTTT
>TRBD1|TRBV20-1|TRBJ2-6|.
CSAIGPPREPGQGVPSGANVLTF
TGCAGTGCTATTGGCCCTCCCCGCGAACCGGGACAGGGGGTTCCCTCTGGGGCCAACGTCCTGACTTTC
>.|TRBV7-2|TRBJ2-4|few
CASSPRPQGDIQYF
TGTGCCAGCAGCCCACGCCCGCAGGGTGACATTCAGTACTTC
>.|TRBV29-1|TRBJ1-2|.
CSVWQGSYGYTF
TGCAGCGTTTGGCAGGGCAGCTATGGCTACACCTTC
>TRBD1|TRBV20-1|TRBJ2-5|.
CSASPGQSETQYF
TGCAGTGCTAGCCCGGGACAGAGTGAGACCCAGTACTTC
>.|TRBV14|TRBJ2-7|few
CASSHKGTVDEQYF
TGTGCCAGCAGCCATAAAGGGACTGTGGACGAGCAGTACTTC
>.|TRBV7-9|TRBJ1-1|.
CASKGIERVLAFF
TGTGCCAGCAAGGGGATCGAGCGAGTATTAGCTTTCTTT
>.|TRBV12-3/TRBV12-4|TRBJ2-1|.
CASSLTANTEQFF
TGTGCCAGCAGTTTAACGGCTAATACTGAGCAGTTCTTC